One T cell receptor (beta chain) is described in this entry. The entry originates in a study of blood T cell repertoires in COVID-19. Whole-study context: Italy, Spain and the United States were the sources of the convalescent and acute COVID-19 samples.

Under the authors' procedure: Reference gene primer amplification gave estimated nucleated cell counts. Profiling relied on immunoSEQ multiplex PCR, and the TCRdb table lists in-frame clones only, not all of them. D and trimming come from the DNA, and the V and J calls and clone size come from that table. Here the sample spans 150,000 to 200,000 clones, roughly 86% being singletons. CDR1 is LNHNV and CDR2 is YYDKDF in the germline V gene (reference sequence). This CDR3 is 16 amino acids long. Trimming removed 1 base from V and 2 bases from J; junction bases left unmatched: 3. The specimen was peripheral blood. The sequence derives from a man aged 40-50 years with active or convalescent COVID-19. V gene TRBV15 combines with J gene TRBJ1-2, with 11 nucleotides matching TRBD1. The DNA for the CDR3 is TGTGCCACCAGCAGAGGGACAGGGGGCCTCAACTATGGCTACACCTTC. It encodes CATSRGTGGLNYGYTF.